The 15 T cell receptor beta chains below come from one sample, sequenced in a study of CD4 T cells in relation to SARS-CoV-2 and coronaviruses. Repertoires were generated with immunoSEQ multiplex PCR, while TCRdb's copy carries only in-frame clones and drops some. Of 18,000 or so clones listed, about 80% were seen once; the top ten hold 30%. No antigen is known for these receptors. The unexposed donors gave CD4+ T cells in about 2011-2019, prior to COVID-19. After ten to eleven days of culture, CD4+ T cells were isolated. The sequenced sample consisted of CD4+ T cells from PBMCs, cultured in vitro. These receptors were taken from a human donor in good health.

The gene calls are TRBV28 and TRBJ2-7; TRBD1 aligns across 9 bases. CDR1 and CDR2 from the germline V gene are MDHEN and SYDVKM. V shed 7 bases, J shed 5 bases, and the junction held 12 bases outside the gene matches. This CDR3 has 15 residues. The CDR3 DNA follows: TGTGCCAGCACCTCGGCCGGGACAGGGAGGCACGAGCAGTACTTC. The encoded protein is CASTSAGTGRHEQYF.

This clone was picked up a small number of times. The gene calls are TRBV12-5 and TRBJ2-2; TRBD2 matches 7 bases. CDR3 size: 20 residues. The germline CDR1 and CDR2 sequences are LGHNT and FRNRAP. The ends lost 3 bases at V and 7 bases at J; junction bases unmatched: 23. DNA for the CDR3: TGTGCTAGTGGTTTAGTCAACCCCGGGACTACCATCAGGAGGGGCGGGGAGCTGTTTTTT. Translated, it gives CASGLVNPGTTIRRGGELFF.

The rearrangement links TRBV5-1 to TRBJ2-5, with 14 positions matching TRBD2. There are 17 residues in the CDR3. With V trimmed by 2 bases and J by 4 bases, 7 bases remained unmatched. From germline, CDR1 is SGHRS and CDR2 YFSETQ. CDR3 coding DNA: TGCGCCAGCAGCTTTGGGACTAGCGGGAGTCTTCCAGAGACCCAGTACTTC. Its translation: CASSFGTSGSLPETQYF.

V gene TRBV30 combines with J gene TRBJ2-3; TRBD2 matches 12 bases. Germline loops: CDR1 GTSNPN, CDR2 SVGIG (reference sequence). The J segment lost 7 bases and the V segment lost 4 bases, leaving 12 bases of the junction unmatched. This CDR3 spans 16 amino acids. The CDR3 DNA reads TGTGCCTGGATGCGCGGACTAGCGGGACTATTTAATACGCAGTATTTT. It codes for CAWMRGLAGLFNTQYF.

The V gene is TRBV19, the J gene TRBJ2-7, with 7 bases identical to TRBD1. Germline lookup yields CDR1 LNHDA and CDR2 SQIVND (reference sequence). Losses at the gene ends were 5 bases for V and 1 base for J; bases not matched to a gene: 14. The CDR3 has 17 residues. The CDR3 spells CASSPPNSGTVSYEQYF. Written as DNA, the CDR3 is TGTGCCAGTAGTCCACCGAACTCCGGGACAGTATCCTACGAGCAGTACTTC.

The chain recombines TRBV11-2 with TRBJ1-5; 8 bases agree with TRBD1. Germline trimming cut 6 bases from V and 6 bases from J; bases unmatched to any gene: 7. CDR3 size: 14 residues. Germline CDR1 is SGHAT and CDR2 is FQNNGV. CDR3 DNA sequence: TGTGCCAGCAGTTCTCAGGGGGCAGGTCAGCCCCAGCATTTT. Translated: CASSSQGAGQPQHF. Supplemented by reference TRBV11-2 and TRBJ1-5, the full variable domain reads EAGVAQSPRYKIIEKRQSVAFWCNPISGHATLYWYQQILGQGPKLLIQFQNNGVVDDSQLPKDRFSAERLKGVDSTLKIQPAKLEDSAVYLCASSSQGAGQPQHFGDGTRLSIL.

This chain links TRBV12-3 or TRBV12-4 with TRBJ2-7; a weak D match, TRBD2 (5 bases). V lost 3 bases to trimming and J lost 4 bases, with 7 bases between them. The CDR3 runs 12 residues. The CDR3 sequence: CASSFSVYEQYF. In nucleotides, the CDR3 is TGTGCCAGCAGTTTTAGCGTTTACGAGCAGTACTTC.

The V and J genes are TRBV24-1 and TRBJ1-6, with D unresolved. CDR1 KGHDR and CDR2 SFDVKD come from the germline V gene. The V end was cut by 3 bases, the J end by 7 bases, with 6 bases between. The CDR3 sequence is 13 residues long. The CDR3 coding sequence is TGTGCCACCAGTGATGCACCAAATTCACCCCTCCACTTT. Residues: CATSDAPNSPLHF.

The V gene is TRBV2, the J gene TRBJ2-7, with 8 bases identical to TRBD1. The CDR3 is 14 amino acids. V dropped 2 bases and J dropped 3; count of bases not matched to a gene: 3. Germline V gene data show CDR1 as SNHLY and CDR2 as FYNNEI. CDR3 residues: CASSERTGFYEQYF. In DNA, the CDR3 is TGTGCCAGCAGTGAACGGACAGGGTTCTACGAGCAGTACTTC.

V and J are TRBV9 and TRBJ2-5; the D is unclear. V shed 4 bases and J shed 4 bases, with 11 bases lying between them. Germline V lookup: CDR1 SGDLS, CDR2 YYNGEE. This CDR3 comprises 13 residues. CDR3 nucleotide sequence: TGTGCCAGCAGCCCCTGGGATGGAGAGACCCAGTACTTC. Translated, it gives CASSPWDGETQYF.

There are a few counts of this clone. This chain uses TRBV18 with TRBJ2-5; the match to TRBD2 covers 15 bases. The CDR3 length is 16 residues. Germline CDR1 and CDR2: KGHSH and LQKENI. V shed 0 bases and J 4 bases; nucleotides not matched to a gene: 0. In nucleotides, the CDR3 is TGTGCCAGCTCACCACCGGGACTAGCGGGAGGAGAGACCCAGTACTTC. Protein sequence: CASSPPGLAGGETQYF.

A note on this clone: Different DNA sequences within this sample yield the same CDR3. The chain uses TRBV9 and TRBJ1-3; D remains unclear. The V and J ends lost 0 bases and 3 bases respectively, with 4 bases between them. This CDR3 contains 13 residues. Germline V gene data show CDR1 as SGDLS and CDR2 as YYNGEE. The CDR3 coding sequence is TGTGCCAGCAGCGTAGAAGGTGGAAACACCATATATTTT. This sequence encodes CASSVEGGNTIYF. Together with reference TRBV9 and TRBJ1-3, the CDR3 gives the full variable domain: DSGVTQTPKHLITATGQRVTLRCSPRSGDLSVYWYQQSLDQGLQFLIQYYNGEERAKGNILERFSAQQFPDLHSELNLSSLELGDSALYFCASSVEGGNTIYFGEGSWLTVV.

The rearrangement uses TRBV28 and TRBJ1-1; 9 bases align to TRBD1. The ends lost 6 bases at V and 5 bases at J; junction bases unmatched: 7. The germline V gene has CDR1 MDHEN and CDR2 SYDVKM. The CDR3 extends over 14 amino acids. The CDR3 sequence: CASSLLTGGTEAFF. In DNA, the CDR3 is TGTGCCAGCAGCCTGCTGACAGGGGGAACTGAAGCTTTCTTT.

This chain uses TRBV4-1 with TRBJ2-4, with D possibly TRBD2 on 5 matching bases. Trimming took off 10 bases at V and 3 bases at J, with 19 bases between the two ends. Germline values: CDR1 MGHRA, CDR2 YSYEKL. The CDR3 has 15 amino acids. The CDR3 region is CATSSPEAGKNIQYF. In DNA, the CDR3 is TGCGCCACTTCTTCGCCCGAGGCGGGCAAAAACATTCAGTACTTC.

This clone has a handful of counts. The V gene is TRBV7-9, the J gene TRBJ1-1; possibly TRBD1 for D (6 bases). The CDR3 length is 14 residues. Germline V CDR1 and CDR2: SEHNR, FQNEAQ (reference sequence). V lost 1 base to trimming and J lost 5 bases, with 11 bases between them. The CDR3 protein is CASSLGQERTEAFF. The CDR3 DNA sequence: TGTGCCAGCAGCTTAGGACAGGAGCGAACTGAAGCTTTCTTT.